The 19 T cell receptor beta chains given below trace back to one sample, sequenced in a study of T cell responses to AZD1222 COVID-19 vaccine. The protocol was immunoSEQ multiplex PCR, while the TCRdb copy is restricted to in-frame clones and leaves out a portion. The sample lists 100,000 to 150,000 clones, 80% to 90% occurring once. The input for sequencing was peripheral blood, taken on day 0 of AZD1222 vaccination. These receptors were taken from an adult in good health.

The V gene is TRBV5-5, the J gene TRBJ1-1; no clear D. V was cut by 1 base and J by 0 bases, with 4 bases left in between. Germline CDR1 is SGHKS and CDR2 is YYEKEE (reference sequence). The CDR3 has 13 residues. The CDR3 DNA sequence: TGTGCCAGCAGCTTGCACGTGAACACTGAAGCTTTCTTT. Protein sequence: CASSLHVNTEAFF.

The chain has TRBV2 and TRBJ1-6, with TRBD1 as a possible D gene (6 bases). The V gene lost 6 bases and the J gene lost 4 bases, with 7 bases spanning the gap. The CDR3 has 13 residues. Germline V gene lookup returns CDR1 SNHLY and CDR2 FYNNEI. The CDR3 spells CASSTGYNSPLHF. CDR3 nucleotide sequence: TGTGCCAGCAGCACAGGGTATAATTCACCCCTCCACTTT.

The rearrangement joins TRBV7-9 to TRBJ1-2; D is uncertain. CDR3 length: 17 amino acids. Trimming removed 1 base from V and 3 bases from J, with 18 bases in between. Germline assignment: CDR1 SEHNR and CDR2 FQNEAQ (reference sequence). The CDR3 loop is CASSLVLPREVDYGYTF. CDR3 nucleotide sequence: TGTGCCAGCAGCTTAGTCTTACCGCGGGAAGTTGACTATGGCTACACCTTC.

Regarding this clone: In the same sample, other DNA sequences code for this CDR3. The chain employs TRBV9 and TRBJ2-7; D is perhaps TRBD1 or TRBD2 (5 bases each). CDR3 length: 13 residues. The germline V and J ends were trimmed by 0 bases and 1 base, with 5 bases remaining between them. CDR1 SGDLS and CDR2 YYNGEE come from the germline V gene. CDR3 protein: CASSVGGSYEQYF. The CDR3 nucleotides read TGTGCCAGCAGCGTAGGGGGGTCCTACGAGCAGTACTTC.

The CDR3 DNA sequence: TGTGCCAGCAGCTTAGGGATCCAGAACTACGAGCAGTACTTC. It encodes CASSLGIQNYEQYF. The chain carries TRBV7-2 and TRBJ2-7, with D hard to call. The V and J ends lost 1 base and 3 bases respectively, with 10 bases between them. Germline-derived CDR1 and CDR2 are SGHTA and FQGNSA. CDR3 length: 14 residues.

This chain joins TRBV4-2 and TRBJ2-7, with TRBD1 identical over 10 bases. V lost 0 bases to trimming and J lost 0 bases; unmatched junction nucleotides: 2. The CDR3 is made up of 16 amino acids. The germline gives CDR1 LGHNA, CDR2 YNFKEQ. The CDR3 here is CASSQDRQGASYEQYF. CDR3 bases: TGTGCCAGCAGCCAAGATCGACAGGGGGCCTCCTACGAGCAGTACTTC.

The chain has TRBV5-6 and TRBJ2-7; 7 bases match TRBD1. Germline V gene sequence: CDR1 SGHDT, CDR2 YYEEEE. V shed 3 bases and J 1 base; nucleotides not matched to a gene: 4. This CDR3 has 14 residues. The CDR3 loop reads CASSYGQVSYEQYF. The CDR3, as DNA: TGTGCCAGCAGCTATGGACAGGTATCCTACGAGCAGTACTTC.

The chain couples TRBV5-1 to TRBJ2-2; D may be TRBD1 (6 bases). The V and J ends lost 5 bases and 6 bases respectively, with 17 bases between them. CDR3 length: 15 residues. Germline lookup yields CDR1 SGHRS and CDR2 YFSETQ. This CDR3 reads CASRVDTGFAGELFF. DNA of the CDR3: TGCGCCAGCAGAGTGGATACAGGGTTCGCCGGGGAGCTGTTTTTT.

V gene TRBV27 combines with J gene TRBJ2-7, with unresolved D. Germline CDR1 and CDR2: MNHEY and SMNVEV (reference sequence). This CDR3 comprises 13 residues. Trimming stripped 3 bases from V and 7 bases from J, with 13 bases between. The CDR3: CASSFGFFSEQYF. DNA for the CDR3: TGTGCCAGCAGTTTTGGGTTCTTCTCGGAGCAGTACTTC.

This clone was detected a few times. The germline gene is not matched at one end of the junction; a read error may be the cause. CDR3 bases: TGTGCCAGCAGCTCCTTGACAGGGTGGAACTTCGGGAAGAACGCTGAAGCTTTCTTT. This gives the protein CASSSLTGWNFGKNAEAFF. The chain recombines TRBV11-2 with TRBJ1-1, with TRBD1 identical over 7 bases. CDR1 and CDR2 from the germline V gene are SGHAT and FQNNGV. The CDR3 is 19 amino acids.

This chain joins TRBV3-1 (or the pseudogene TRBV3-2) and TRBJ2-7; 7 bases agree with TRBD2. Per the germline V gene, CDR1 is LGHDT and CDR2 is YNNKEL (reference sequence). V lost 5 bases, J lost 0 bases, and 7 bases stayed unmatched. There are 15 residues in the CDR3. CDR3 sequence reads: CASSLGASGSYEQYF. CDR3 sequence (DNA): TGTGCCAGCAGCTTAGGGGCTAGCGGCTCCTACGAGCAGTACTTC.

The gene calls are TRBV7-8 and TRBJ2-5; tentative D call: TRBD2 (6 bases). The CDR3 is 15 residues long. V was trimmed by 2 bases and J by 6 bases, leaving 16 bases between them. Germline V lookup: CDR1 SGHVS, CDR2 FQNEAQ. The CDR3: CASSLSRGGLKTQYF. For the CDR3, the DNA is TGTGCCAGCAGCTTATCCCGTGGAGGGTTAAAGACCCAGTACTTC.

This chain joins TRBV27 and TRBJ2-7; D gene unclear. This CDR3 is built from 13 residues. Trimming left V 0 bases short and J 3 bases short, with 6 bases between. Germline-derived CDR1 and CDR2 are MNHEY and SMNVEV (reference sequence). The CDR3 is CASSLSPLYEQYF. The CDR3 DNA reads as TGTGCCAGCAGTTTATCTCCCCTCTACGAGCAGTACTTC.

The chain employs TRBV5-4 and TRBJ1-2; TRBD1 matches 7 bases. The CDR3 spans 11 residues. V lost 9 bases to trimming and J lost 12 bases; unmatched junction nucleotides: 11. Per germline, CDR1 SGHNT and CDR2 YYREEE (reference sequence). CDR3 residues: CAITSGTVHTF. CDR3 DNA: TGTGCCATAACCTCCGGGACAGTACACACCTTC.

This clone has just one count. V and J are TRBV7-2 and TRBJ2-1; TRBD2 agrees at 8 bases. The junction had 11 bases not matched to a gene; V was cut back by 5 bases and J by 8 bases. CDR1 and CDR2 from the germline V gene are SGHTA and FQGNSA. CDR3 length equals 15 residues. The CDR3 DNA reads as TGTGCCAGCAGCCCCCGGGGGACTAGGGGCCATGAGCAGTTCTTC. Its translation is CASSPRGTRGHEQFF.

The chain combines TRBV6-5 with TRBJ2-1, with a weak D call TRBD1 (6 bases). CDR3 length: 15 residues. Trimming removed 3 bases from V and 3 bases from J, with 12 bases in between. The germline V gene has CDR1 MNHEY and CDR2 SVGAGI. The CDR3 loop reads CASSYGTLSYNEQFF. The CDR3 DNA reads TGTGCCAGCAGTTATGGGACATTAAGCTACAATGAGCAGTTCTTC.

The V and J genes are TRBV30 and TRBJ1-3; no definite D call. This CDR3 comprises 11 residues. The germline gives CDR1 GTSNPN, CDR2 SVGIG (reference sequence). V was cut by 4 bases and J by 0 bases, with 1 base left in between. The CDR3 DNA follows: TGTGCCTGGAACTCTGGAAACACCATATATTTT. As protein: CAWNSGNTIYF.

The chain couples TRBV5-5 to TRBJ2-7; D gene unclear. This CDR3 is 16 amino acids long. With 4 bases removed from V and 4 bases from J, the gap between germline ends came to 21 bases. Per the germline V gene, CDR1 is SGHKS and CDR2 is YYEKEE (reference sequence). CDR3 sequence (DNA): TGTGCCAGCAGCCCCGAGCCCTCCACCACTCTATACGAGCAGTACTTC. This translates into CASSPEPSTTLYEQYF.

The chain recombines TRBV11-2 with TRBJ2-1; D not resolved. Trimming cost V 0 bases and J 9 bases, with 9 bases left between them. Germline V gives CDR1 SGHAT, CDR2 FQNNGV. This CDR3 comprises 13 residues. For the CDR3, the DNA is TGTGCCAGCAGCTTAGATTTCGGGCCTGAGCAGTTCTTC. Translating gives CASSLDFGPEQFF.